The 5 T cell receptor beta chains below were found in one sample sequenced in a study of T cells in Graves' hyperthyroidism and ophthalmopathy. The investigators amplified TCR beta CDR3 regions from RNA transcripts. HTBI primers were employed in a first-round RT-PCR of the TCR CDR3. TCRdb re-called the multiplex PCR reads through MiXCR, storing one row per CDR3 protein. The table records 45,000 or so distinct CDR3 sequences, roughly 49% of them present only once. Sequences were obtained from peripheral blood or thyroid tissue (not recorded which). Receptors were obtained from a woman between 45 and 60 years old with Graves' hyperthyroidism.

This rearrangement joins TRBV2 to TRBJ2-7, with 12 nucleotides matching TRBD2. Germline CDR1 and CDR2: SNHLY and FYNNEI. The CDR3 totals 17 residues. The V gene end was trimmed by 4 bases and the J gene end by 2 bases; junction bases not matched to a gene: 9. The CDR3 nucleotides read TGTGCCAGCAGTGTTCGGACTAGCGGGATTCCCCCCTACGAGCAGTACTTC. Its protein is CASSVRTSGIPPYEQYF.

The V and J genes are TRBV20-1 and TRBJ1-2; 8 bases map to TRBD1. J was trimmed by 5 bases and V by 6 bases; bases with no gene match: 11. Per germline, CDR1 DFQATT and CDR2 SNEGSKA (reference sequence). The CDR3 is 14 residues long. The CDR3 DNA reads TGCAGTGCCCCCCGGACAGGGATGATTTATGGCTACACCTTC. Protein sequence: CSAPRTGMIYGYTF.

The CDR3 loop is CATSREGGRPSEAFF. CDR3 sequence (DNA): TGTGCCACCAGCAGAGAGGGGGGCAGGCCTTCTGAAGCTTTCTTT. The chain carries TRBV15 and TRBJ1-1, with a possible D match to TRBD1 (6 bases). The CDR3 extends over 15 amino acids. Germline CDR1 and CDR2: LNHNV and YYDKDF (reference sequence). V was cut by 0 bases and J by 6 bases, with 14 bases left in between.

In the case of this clonotype: An end of the junction differs from the germline gene, which may be a read error. V usage is TRBV11-2 and J usage is TRBJ2-7; possible D gene TRBD2, 5 bases. This CDR3 is 12 amino acids long. Germline V gives CDR1 SGHAT, CDR2 FQNNGV. CDR3 sequence (DNA): TGTGCCAGCAGCTTGGGTGCCTACGAGCGGCACTTC. Translated: CASSLGAYERHF. The whole variable domain, filled in from reference TRBV11-2 and TRBJ2-7, reads EAGVAQSPRYKIIEKRQSVAFWCNPISGHATLYWYQQILGQGPKLLIQFQNNGVVDDSQLPKDRFSAERLKGVDSTLKIQPAKLEDSAVYLCASSLGAYERHFGPGTRLTVT.

This clonotype appeared many times. The gene calls are TRBV4-2 and TRBJ2-7; 9 positions match TRBD1. The V and J ends lost 0 bases and 3 bases, in that order; junction bases with no gene match: 6. Germline assignment: CDR1 LGHNA and CDR2 YNFKEQ. The CDR3 has 16 residues. The CDR3 region has the DNA TGTGCCAGCAGCCAAGAAGGGGGACAGGGTATCTACGAGCAGTACTTC. It encodes CASSQEGGQGIYEQYF.